The rows below give T cell receptor beta chains drawn from one sample of a study of T-cell reconstitution after alpha-beta-depleted transplantation in children. TCRdb analysed the PCR reads with MiXCR anew, one entry per CDR3 protein. The sample contains about 510,000 distinct CDR3 sequences, roughly 10% of which appear only once. This specimen consisted of PBMCs, mostly from graft donor cells, obtained 180 days after TCRalphabeta/CD19-depleted stem cell transplant. These receptors were collected from a female patient younger than 10 who had a stem cell transplant for aplastic anemia, so the T cells may come from the graft donor. Both conserved end residues are part of each CDR3. D genes are given only for firm matches. Size values are once, few and many counts, or a class for expanded clones, and some rows have none.

>NA|TRBJ2-1|TRBV21-1|many
TGTGCCAGCAGCTCCGGGGAGGAGGGGACGCCTATGAATGAGCAGTTCTTC
CASSSGEEGTPMNEQFF
>NA|TRBJ2-6|TRBV7-9|few
TGTGCCAGCAGGGAGACACTCTCTGGGGCCAACGTCCTGACTTTC
CASRETLSGANVLTF
>NA|TRBJ2-7|TRBV29-1|NA
TGCAGCGTTGAAGGGGTGTGGCAGGGGTCCTACGAGCAGTACTTC
CSVEGVWQGSYEQYF
>TRBD1|TRBJ2-7|TRBV20-1|few
TGCAGTGCAGGGACAGGGGCCCGCCCCCCCCAGCAGTACTTC
CSAGTGARPPQQYF
>TRBD1|TRBJ2-7|TRBV7-9|NA
TGTGCCAGCAGCCAAGAGGACAGGGGGCGCGGCGAGCAGTACTTC
CASSQEDRGRGEQYF
>TRBD1|TRBJ1-2|TRBV2|few
TGTGCCAGCAGTGAGAAGGGGACAGGGGCTGGCTACACCTTC
CASSEKGTGAGYTF
>NA|TRBJ1-5|TRBV12-3/TRBV12-4|NA
TGTGCCAGCAGTTTAGCGAGTGGTACAGGGCAATATCAGCCCCAGCATTTT
CASSLASGTGQYQPQHF
>TRBD1|TRBJ1-2|TRBV7-9|few
TGTGCCAGCAGACCGGGACAGGGAATCTCTGGCTACACCTTC
CASRPGQGISGYTF
>NA|TRBJ1-5|TRBV4-3|few
TGCGCCAGCAGCCAAGATGGCAGTGCTGGGCCCCAGCATTTT
CASSQDGSAGPQHF
>NA|TRBJ2-3|TRBV29-1|NA
TGCAGCGTTGACGGGGCTAGCACAGATACGCAGTATTTT
CSVDGASTDTQYF
>TRBD2|TRBJ2-1|TRBV24-1|few
TGTGCCACCAGTGAGCCTAGCGGGGGAATATACAATGAGCAGTTCTTC
CATSEPSGGIYNEQFF
>TRBD2|TRBJ2-7|TRBV3-1|NA
TGTGCCAGCAGCCGGAGCGGGAACTCCTACGAGCAGTACTTC
CASSRSGNSYEQYF
>NA|TRBJ1-2|TRBV12-3/TRBV12-4|NA
TGTGCCAGCAGTTTCGGAGGCCCTAACTATGGCTACACCTTC
CASSFGGPNYGYTF
>TRBD2|TRBJ2-2|TRBV7-2|NA
TGTGCCAGCAGCTTACTAGCGGGAGCGAACGGGGAGCTGTTTTTT
CASSLLAGANGELFF
>NA|TRBJ2-5|TRBV24-1|many
TGTGCCACCAGTGTATCGGACGGTTTAGAGACCCAGTACTTC
CATSVSDGLETQYF
>NA|TRBJ2-6|TRBV4-3|few
TGCGCCAGCAGCCAAGATTCATCGACCCGTGCCTACGTCCTGACTTTC
CASSQDSSTRAYVLTF
>TRBD2|TRBJ2-1|TRBV18|NA
TGTGCCAGCTCACCTGGGCGGGAGGGCCGCGATGAGCAGTTCTTC
CASSPGREGRDEQFF
>NA|TRBJ1-5|TRBV5-6|NA
TGTGCCAGCAGCTTGCTCGATCAGCCCCAGCATTTT
CASSLLDQPQHF
>TRBD1|TRBJ1-1|TRBV18|NA
TGTGCCAGCTCATCAGAGTTACAGGGGACTGAAGCTTTCTTT
CASSSELQGTEAFF
>TRBD2|TRBJ2-7|TRBV28|few
TGTGCCAGCAGCCCCTCCGCCGGGACTAGCGGCTACGAGCAGTACTTC
CASSPSAGTSGYEQYF
>NA|TRBJ2-3|TRBV24-1|NA
TGTGCCACCAGTGATTCCCCTGGGGCAGATACGCAGTATTTT
CATSDSPGADTQYF
>NA|TRBJ2-7|TRBV5-1|few
TGCGCCAGCAGCTTACGGGGGGCGACCTACGAGCAGTACTTC
CASSLRGATYEQYF
>TRBD1|TRBJ1-5|TRBV5-1|few
TGCGCCAGCAGTCTGACAGGGGGGGATTATAGCAATCAGCCCCAGCATTTT
CASSLTGGDYSNQPQHF
>NA|TRBJ1-2|TRBV7-9|few
TGTGCCAGCAGCTTAGAGGGTGGCTACACCTTC
CASSLEGGYTF
>NA|TRBJ2-1|TRBV7-3|NA
TGTGCCAGCAGCTTAACTCTGCGGCTAGCGAGACTCTCCTCCTACAATGAGCAGTTCTTC
CASSLTLRLARLSSYNEQFF
>TRBD2|TRBJ2-2|TRBV12-3/TRBV12-4|NA
TGTGCCTGCAGGGCCGGGACTAGCGGGAGGTGGGAGCTGTTTTTT
CACRAGTSGRWELFF
>NA|TRBJ2-2|TRBV5-1|NA
TGCGCCAGCAGCTTGATTACCTCGAACACCGGGGAGCTGTTTTTT
CASSLITSNTGELFF
>TRBD2|TRBJ2-1|TRBV5-1|few
TGCGCCAGCAGCTTGAGGGCTAGCGGCCAATACAATGAGCAGTTCTTC
CASSLRASGQYNEQFF
>NA|TRBJ1-2|TRBV6-2/TRBV6-3|few
TGTGCCAGCAGTCCCGACCATGGCTACACCTTC
CASSPDHGYTF